The 16 T cell receptor beta chains below were found in one sample sequenced in a study of shared clonotypes between healthy human individuals. Profiling relied on immunoSEQ multiplex PCR, and the TCRdb table lists in-frame clones only, not all of them. The sample records 2 million to 2.5 million clones, around 93% being singletons. Material: naive CD4+ T cells from PBMCs. Subset noted: CD45RA+ positively selected. These receptors originate from a man aged 18 to 29 in good health. Some clones in this sample may be carry-over from other donors' samples.

The genes are TRBV21-1 and TRBJ2-7; the tabulated D call, TRBD1, remains unverified against the DNA. TRBV21-1 represents a pseudogene. This CDR3 has 14 amino acids. Written as DNA, the CDR3 is TGTGCCAGCAGCATAAACGACAGGTTCTACGAGCAGTACTTC. It is translated as CASSINDRFYEQYF.

The chain combines TRBV5-1 with TRBJ2-7; no clear D gene. Between the trimmed V and J ends, which lost 3 bases and 7 bases, there was a span of 11 bases. The CDR3 is 12 amino acids. Germline V gene lookup returns CDR1 SGHRS and CDR2 YFSETQ. The CDR3 reads CASSSPDREQYF. The CDR3 region has the DNA TGCGCCAGCAGCTCCCCCGATAGGGAGCAGTACTTC. The variable domain in full, with the rest retrieved from reference TRBV5-1 and TRBJ2-7, is KAGVTQTPRYLIKTRGQQVTLSCSPISGHRSVSWYQQTPGQGLQFLFEYFSETQRNKGNFPGRFSGRQFSNSRSEMNVSTLELGDSALYLCASSSPDREQYFGPGTRLTVT.

The rearrangement links TRBV29-1 to TRBJ2-1; 8 bases are shared with TRBD1. This CDR3 region has 13 residues. The J segment lost 2 bases and the V segment lost 7 bases, leaving 4 bases of the junction unmatched. CDR1 is SQVTM and CDR2 is ANQGSEA in the germline V gene. CDR3 sequence (DNA): TGCAGCGGGGGACAGGTACCCTACAATGAGCAGTTCTTC. The encoded protein is CSGGQVPYNEQFF.

This clone has only a few counts. CDR3 loop: CASSGLAGGLEQYF. CDR3 DNA sequence: TGTGCCAGCAGCGGACTAGCGGGAGGTTTAGAGCAGTACTTC. The rearrangement links TRBV11-2 to TRBJ2-7; TRBD2 matches at 14 bases. The CDR3 consists of 14 residues. The germline gives CDR1 SGHAT, CDR2 FQNNGV. After removal of 5 bases from V and 7 bases from J, the junction contained 4 bases not matched to a gene.

About this clone itself: Other DNA sequences of this sample code for an identical CDR3. The chain joins TRBV5-4 to TRBJ1-1; 8 nucleotides agree with TRBD1. This CDR3 has 15 amino acids. V trimming: 0 bases; J trimming: 2 bases; junction bases outside the gene matches: 3. Per the germline V gene, CDR1 is SGHNT and CDR2 is YYREEE (reference sequence). CDR3 residues: CASSLAGQGNTEAFF. In nucleotides, the CDR3 is TGTGCCAGCAGCTTGGCCGGACAGGGTAACACTGAAGCTTTCTTT.

V and J are TRBV28 and TRBJ2-7; weak D call: TRBD1 (6 bases). The CDR3 contains 11 residues. From germline, CDR1 is MDHEN and CDR2 SYDVKM. V lost 5 bases, J lost 12 bases, and 14 bases lay in between. The CDR3 is CASSRDTKWYF. DNA of the CDR3: TGTGCCAGCAGTAGGGACACCAAGTGGTACTTC.

The rearrangement links TRBV19 to TRBJ2-5, with 11 bases identical to TRBD1. Germline V gives CDR1 LNHDA, CDR2 SQIVND (reference sequence). V gave up 5 bases and J gave up 3 bases; unmatched junction bases: 5. This CDR3 is built from 15 residues. This chain's CDR3 is CASSARTGGEETQYF. For the CDR3, the DNA is TGTGCCAGTAGTGCCCGGACAGGGGGCGAAGAGACCCAGTACTTC.

The rearrangement links TRBV6-5 to TRBJ2-1; no reliable D call. This CDR3 has 14 amino acids. Trimming cost V 0 bases and J 8 bases, with 11 bases left between them. CDR1 is MNHEY and CDR2 is SVGAGI in the germline V gene. DNA for the CDR3: TGTGCCAGCAGTTACTCGTTTGTGGTACATGAGCAGTTCTTC. As protein: CASSYSFVVHEQFF.

The gene calls are TRBV28 and TRBJ1-3, with D perhaps matching TRBD1 (6 bases). Germline V gene sequence: CDR1 MDHEN, CDR2 SYDVKM. V gave up 7 bases and J gave up 4 bases, with 14 bases separating them. CDR3 length: 14 amino acids. CDR3 in amino acids: CASMTGAEGNTIYF. DNA for the CDR3: TGTGCCAGCATGACGGGGGCGGAGGGAAACACCATATATTTT.

This clone has only one observation. This chain uses TRBV15 with TRBJ2-5; 10 bases agree with TRBD2. The V and J ends lost 1 base and 4 bases, in that order; junction bases with no gene match: 12. The germline V gene encodes CDR1 LNHNV and CDR2 YYDKDF (reference sequence). The CDR3 extends over 18 amino acids. CDR3 nucleotides: TGTGCCACCAGCAGAGGGGAGGCAGCGGGAGGGCCGAGAGAGACCCAGTACTTC. Translated, it gives CATSRGEAAGGPRETQYF.

As regards this clone: The same CDR3 arises from other DNA sequences in this sample as well. The chain joins TRBV5-4 to TRBJ1-2; D is ambiguous. The CDR3 runs 12 residues. V lost 0 bases and J 4 bases, leaving 4 bases between the germline ends. CDR1 is SGHNT and CDR2 is YYREEE in the germline V gene (reference sequence). The CDR3 nucleotides read TGTGCCAGCAGCTTGGCCTCCTATGGCTACACCTTC. As protein: CASSLASYGYTF.

The V call is TRBV7-3, the J call TRBJ2-7; D tentatively fits TRBD1 or TRBD2 (6 bases each). The CDR3 is made up of 15 amino acids. Between the trimmed V and J ends, which lost 2 bases and 2 bases, there was a span of 13 bases. Germline-derived CDR1 and CDR2 are SGHTA and FQGTGA. The CDR3 protein is CASSLAQGGAYEQYF. The CDR3 nucleotides are TGTGCCAGCAGCTTAGCACAGGGAGGCGCCTACGAGCAGTACTTC.

The chain links TRBV21-1 to TRBJ2-1. TRBV21-1 is tagged as a pseudogene. The CDR3 is 17 residues long. In DNA, the CDR3 is TGTGCCAGCAGCAAGAGGAGGGGGACGGGCTCCTACAATGAGCAGTTCTTC. Encoded protein: CASSKRRGTGSYNEQFF.

In the case of this clone: This sample includes further DNA sequences coding for the same CDR3. This rearrangement joins TRBV28 to TRBJ1-2; D is ambiguous. The CDR3 covers 9 residues. Germline CDR1 reads MDHEN; CDR2 reads SYDVKM. V gave up 10 bases and J gave up 6 bases, with 6 bases separating them. This chain's CDR3 is CAIGDGYTF. The CDR3 DNA is TGTGCCATCGGCGATGGCTACACCTTC.

The chain's CDR3 is CASSRQGGSYNEQFF. Written as DNA, the CDR3 is TGCGCCAGCAGCCGACAGGGTGGCTCCTACAATGAGCAGTTCTTC. The genes are TRBV10-2 and TRBJ2-1; 7 nucleotides match TRBD1. Germline V gene sequence: CDR1 WSHSY, CDR2 SAAADI. The CDR3 contains 15 residues. Losses at the gene ends were 6 bases for V and 0 bases for J; bases not matched to a gene: 5.

Concerning this clone itself: The same CDR3 is also encoded by other DNA sequences in this sample. This chain uses TRBV7-2 with TRBJ2-3; D is unclear. The CDR3 loop spans 12 amino acids. The germline CDR1 and CDR2 sequences are SGHTA and FQGNSA. Trimming took off 1 base at V and 6 bases at J, with 5 bases between the two ends. CDR3 sequence: CASSLVRDTQYF. The DNA for the CDR3 is TGTGCCAGCAGCTTAGTGAGGGATACGCAGTATTTT.